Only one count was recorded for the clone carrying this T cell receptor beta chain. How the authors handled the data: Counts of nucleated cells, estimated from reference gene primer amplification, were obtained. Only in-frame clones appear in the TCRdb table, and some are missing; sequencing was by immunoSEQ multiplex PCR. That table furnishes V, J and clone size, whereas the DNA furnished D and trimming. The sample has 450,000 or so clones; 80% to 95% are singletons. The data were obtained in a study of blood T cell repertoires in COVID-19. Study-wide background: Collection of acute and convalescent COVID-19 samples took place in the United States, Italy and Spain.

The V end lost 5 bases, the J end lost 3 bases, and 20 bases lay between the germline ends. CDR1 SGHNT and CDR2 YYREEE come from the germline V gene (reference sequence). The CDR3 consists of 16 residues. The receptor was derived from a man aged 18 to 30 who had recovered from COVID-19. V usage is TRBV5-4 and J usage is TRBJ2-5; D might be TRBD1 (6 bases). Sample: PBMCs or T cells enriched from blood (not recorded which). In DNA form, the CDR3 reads TGTGCCAGCAGTCCCCGAGGGGGAGTAGCTAAAGAGACCCAGTACTTC. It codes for CASSPRGGVAKETQYF.